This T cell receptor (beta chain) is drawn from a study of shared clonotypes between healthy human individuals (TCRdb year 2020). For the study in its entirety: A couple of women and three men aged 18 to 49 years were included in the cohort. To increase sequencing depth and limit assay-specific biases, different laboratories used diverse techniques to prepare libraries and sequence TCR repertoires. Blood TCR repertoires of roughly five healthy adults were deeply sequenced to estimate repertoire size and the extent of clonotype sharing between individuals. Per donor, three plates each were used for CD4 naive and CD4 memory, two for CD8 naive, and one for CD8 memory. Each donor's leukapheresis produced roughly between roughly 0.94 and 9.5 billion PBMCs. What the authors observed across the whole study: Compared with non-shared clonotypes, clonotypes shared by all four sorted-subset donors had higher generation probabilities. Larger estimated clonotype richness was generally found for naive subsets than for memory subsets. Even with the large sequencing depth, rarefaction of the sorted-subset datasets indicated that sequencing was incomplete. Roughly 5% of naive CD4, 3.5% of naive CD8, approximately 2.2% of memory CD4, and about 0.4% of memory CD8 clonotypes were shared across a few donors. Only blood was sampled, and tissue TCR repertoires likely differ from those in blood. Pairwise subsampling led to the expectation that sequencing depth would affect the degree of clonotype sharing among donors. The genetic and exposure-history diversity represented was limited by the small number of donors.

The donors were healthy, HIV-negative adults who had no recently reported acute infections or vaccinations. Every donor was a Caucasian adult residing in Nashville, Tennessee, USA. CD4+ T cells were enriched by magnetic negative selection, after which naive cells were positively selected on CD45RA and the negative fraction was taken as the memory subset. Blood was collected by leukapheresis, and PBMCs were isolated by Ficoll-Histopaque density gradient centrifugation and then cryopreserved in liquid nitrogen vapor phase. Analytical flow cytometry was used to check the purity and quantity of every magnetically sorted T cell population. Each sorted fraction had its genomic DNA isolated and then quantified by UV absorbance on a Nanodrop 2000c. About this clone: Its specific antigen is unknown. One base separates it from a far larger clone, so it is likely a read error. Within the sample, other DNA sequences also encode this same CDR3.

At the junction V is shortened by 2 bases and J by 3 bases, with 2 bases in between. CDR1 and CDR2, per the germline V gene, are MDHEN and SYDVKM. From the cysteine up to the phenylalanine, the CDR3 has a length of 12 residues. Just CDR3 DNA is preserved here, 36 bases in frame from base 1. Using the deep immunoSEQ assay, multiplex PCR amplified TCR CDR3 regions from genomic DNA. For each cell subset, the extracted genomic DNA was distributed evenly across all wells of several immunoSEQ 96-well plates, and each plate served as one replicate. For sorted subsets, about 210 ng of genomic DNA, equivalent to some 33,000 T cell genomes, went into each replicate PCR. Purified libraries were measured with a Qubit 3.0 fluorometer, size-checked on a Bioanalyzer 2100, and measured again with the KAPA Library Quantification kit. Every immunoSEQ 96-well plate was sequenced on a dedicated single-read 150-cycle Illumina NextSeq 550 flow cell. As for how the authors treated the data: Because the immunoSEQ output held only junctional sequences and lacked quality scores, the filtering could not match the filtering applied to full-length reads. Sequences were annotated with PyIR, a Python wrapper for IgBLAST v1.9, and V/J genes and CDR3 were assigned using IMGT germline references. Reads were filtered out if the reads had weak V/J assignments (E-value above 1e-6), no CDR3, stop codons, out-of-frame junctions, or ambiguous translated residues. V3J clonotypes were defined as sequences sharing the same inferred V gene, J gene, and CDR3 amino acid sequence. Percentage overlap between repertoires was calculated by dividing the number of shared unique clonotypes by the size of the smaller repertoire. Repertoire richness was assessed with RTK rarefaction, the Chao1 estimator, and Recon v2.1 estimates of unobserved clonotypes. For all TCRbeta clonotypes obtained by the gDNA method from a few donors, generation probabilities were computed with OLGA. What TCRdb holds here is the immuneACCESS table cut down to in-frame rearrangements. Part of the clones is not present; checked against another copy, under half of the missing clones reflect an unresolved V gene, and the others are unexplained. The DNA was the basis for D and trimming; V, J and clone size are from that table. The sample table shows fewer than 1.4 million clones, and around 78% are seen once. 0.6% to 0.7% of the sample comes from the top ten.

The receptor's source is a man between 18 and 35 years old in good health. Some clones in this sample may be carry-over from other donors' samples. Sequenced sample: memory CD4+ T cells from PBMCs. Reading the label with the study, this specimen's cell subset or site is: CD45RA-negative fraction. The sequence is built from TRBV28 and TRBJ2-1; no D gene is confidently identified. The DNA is TGTGCCAGCAGTTTAAGCTACAATGAGCAGTTCTTC. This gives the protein CASSLSYNEQFF.